Presented here are 4 T cell receptor beta chains from one specimen sequenced in a study of regulatory T cells in long-lasting Graves disease. Sequencing libraries for TCR beta were prepared with iRepertoire HTBI primers and Arm-PCR of CDR3 regions. TCRdb reprocessed the multiplex PCR reads via MiXCR and lists one record per CDR3 protein. Of approximately 310,000 distinct CDR3 sequences detected, over 15% appear once; the ten largest clones hold approximately 35%. Regarding time point: newly diagnosed GD, antithyroid drugs for less than 3 months. There was RNA extracted from PBMCs, and the TCR library was made from it. Source: peripheral blood mononuclear cells (PBMCs), taken at new diagnosis, from a patient treated with antithyroid drugs. The source of these receptors is a female donor with Graves disease.

The V and J genes are TRBV2 and TRBJ1-5, with D perhaps matching TRBD1 (6 bases). V lost 6 bases and J lost 6, with 18 bases in between. The CDR3 is 15 amino acids. Looked up from germline, CDR1 is SNHLY and CDR2 is FYNNEI. The CDR3 DNA follows: TGTGCCAGCAGGAACTGGGGGCAGGTAGGTCAGCCCCAGCATTTT. Residues: CASRNWGQVGQPQHF.

This clonotype has a count of ten or more. The chain recombines TRBV11-2 with TRBJ2-4, with a possible D match to TRBD2 (5 bases). CDR3 size: 14 residues. Germline CDR1 is SGHAT and CDR2 is FQNNGV. V lost 8 bases to trimming and J lost 1 base, with 12 bases between them. The CDR3 protein is CASSEARAKNIQYF. In DNA form, the CDR3 reads TGTGCCAGCTCGGAGGCAAGGGCCAAAAACATTCAGTACTTC.

The chain has TRBV7-2 and TRBJ1-1; a weak D match, TRBD1 (6 bases). V shed 3 bases and J shed 6 bases, with 14 bases lying between them. Germline assignment: CDR1 SGHTA and CDR2 FQGNSA. This CDR3 region has 14 residues. The CDR3 loop is CASSLGHRRPEAFF. The CDR3 nucleotides are TGTGCCAGCAGCTTGGGACATCGCCGGCCTGAAGCTTTCTTT.

This clonotype occurred many times. V gene TRBV5-4 combines with J gene TRBJ2-5; 7 bases fit TRBD1. This CDR3 is 13 amino acids long. From germline, CDR1 is SGHNT and CDR2 YYREEE (reference sequence). J lost 4 bases, V lost 3 bases, and 3 bases had no gene match. The CDR3 region has the DNA TGTGCCAGCAGCTCGGCAGGGGGAGAGACCCAGTACTTC. This translates into CASSSAGGETQYF.